Listed below are T cell receptor beta chains from one sample, sequenced in a study of regulatory T cells in long-lasting Graves disease. MiXCR, applied by TCRdb to the multiplex PCR reads, yields one record per CDR3 protein. The table records approximately 390,000 distinct CDR3 sequences, roughly 16% of them present only once. These records were also assigned to another study, of T cells in Graves' hyperthyroidism and ophthalmopathy.

This material consisted of peripheral blood mononuclear cells (PBMCs), taken at new diagnosis, from a patient treated with antithyroid drugs. These receptors were taken from a young woman with Graves disease. Both conserved end residues are part of each CDR3. A D gene is named only where the DNA matches it firmly. Clone size is shown for a subset of rows, as once, few, many or a class of expanded clone.

TRBV11-2	many	NA	TRBJ2-1	CASSGGVGNEQFF
TRBV5-1	many	TRBD1	TRBJ2-3	CASSRDRVGTDTQYF
TRBV11-2	many	NA	TRBJ2-1	CASSLDRGAYNEQFF
TRBV6-2/TRBV6-3	many	TRBD2	TRBJ2-1	CASSPRTSHEQFF
TRBV20-1	many	NA	TRBJ2-5	CSAPNLNGANPETQYF
TRBV5-1	many	TRBD1	TRBJ2-3	CASSRQGSDTQYF
TRBV20-1	many	NA	TRBJ2-3	CSAGPVGSLTSTDTQYF
TRBV11-2	many	NA	TRBJ1-2	CASSYGGRSHGYTF
TRBV19	NA	TRBD1	TRBJ2-5	CASSLRTGGEAMRETQYF
TRBV6-2/TRBV6-3	few	TRBD1	TRBJ1-1	CASMTGLAEAFF
TRBV3-1	many	NA	TRBJ2-5	CASSHTTLGSQTQYF